This T cell receptor beta chain is from a study of blood T cell repertoires in COVID-19. In the study overall: Both acute and convalescent COVID-19 samples were obtained from the United States, Italy and Spain. PBMCs, B-cell-depleted T cells, or T cells provided the cDNA or gDNA that made up the material.

Authors' data handling: Reference gene primer amplification in the assay estimated nucleated cell counts. Assay used: immunoSEQ multiplex PCR; TCRdb lists only in-frame clones, some missing. D and trimming were read from the DNA, whereas the V and J calls and clone size are those reported in that table. The sample includes about 230,000 clones, around four fifths seen only once; the top ten take about 2.5%. The junction had 9 bases not matched to a gene; V was cut back by 7 bases and J by 6 bases. This CDR3 spans 13 amino acids. The receptor comes from a woman in her sixties or seventies with active or convalescent COVID-19. The sequenced sample consisted of peripheral blood. This chain joins TRBV12-3 or TRBV12-4 and TRBJ2-7; 7 nucleotides line up with TRBD2. CDR3 coding DNA: TGTGCCAGCACCTACGCGTCGGGAGGCGAGCAGTACTTC. Protein: CASTYASGGEQYF.